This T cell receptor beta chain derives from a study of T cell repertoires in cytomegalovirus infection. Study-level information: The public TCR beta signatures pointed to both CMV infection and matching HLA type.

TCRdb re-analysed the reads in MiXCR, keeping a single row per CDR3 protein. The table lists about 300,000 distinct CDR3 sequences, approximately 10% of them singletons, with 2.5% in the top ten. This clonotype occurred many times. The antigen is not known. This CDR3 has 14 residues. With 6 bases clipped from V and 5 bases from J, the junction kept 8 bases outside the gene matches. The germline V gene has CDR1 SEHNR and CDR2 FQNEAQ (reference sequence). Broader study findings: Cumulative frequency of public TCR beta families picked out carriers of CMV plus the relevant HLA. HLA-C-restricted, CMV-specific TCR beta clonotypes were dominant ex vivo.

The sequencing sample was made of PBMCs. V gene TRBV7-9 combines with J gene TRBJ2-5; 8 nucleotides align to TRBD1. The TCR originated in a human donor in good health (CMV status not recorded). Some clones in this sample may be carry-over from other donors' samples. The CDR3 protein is CASRWQGAFETQYF. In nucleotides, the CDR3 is TGTGCCAGCAGATGGCAGGGGGCTTTTGAGACCCAGTACTTC.